The clone carrying this T cell receptor (beta chain) was detected ten times or more. Its antigen is undetermined. Preparation of the TCRbeta library used unique molecular identifiers. TCRdb re-analysed the PCR reads in MiXCR, keeping a single row per CDR3 protein. The sample lists about 110,000 distinct CDR3 sequences, almost 6.5% seen once, with 20% to 25% in the top ten. These data originate in a study of T-cell reconstitution after alpha-beta-depleted transplantation in children. Study conclusions and caveats: The study traced high day-60 TCRbeta diversity in some patients to surviving recipient T cells and thymic progenitors. The main origin of T-cell counts and diversity one year after transplant was newly produced T cells. Reportedly, roughly two months post-transplant, alpha-beta T cells arose from several hundred expanded graft clones.

The TCR was taken from a male patient aged 2 to 9 who had a stem cell transplant for acute lymphoblastic leukemia, so the T cells may come from the graft donor. Here the sequenced sample was PBMCs, mostly from graft donor cells, taken 360 days after TCRalphabeta/CD19-depleted stem cell transplant.

CDR3 residues: CASSSRGGGETQYF. The CDR3 nucleotides are TGTGCCAGCAGCTCCAGGGGAGGAGGAGAGACCCAGTACTTC. The rearrangement joins TRBV6-5 to TRBJ2-5; D may correspond to TRBD1 or TRBD2 (6 bases each). V was trimmed by 6 bases and J by 4 bases, leaving 15 bases between them. The CDR3 contains 14 residues. CDR1 is MNHEY, CDR2 SVGAGI, per germline.